The present TCR beta chain was sequenced within a study of shared clonotypes between healthy human individuals. Study overall: Each donor's CD4 naive and CD4 memory cells filled three plates apiece, CD8 naive two, and CD8 memory one.

Clones were sequenced by immunoSEQ multiplex PCR, and TCRdb holds only the in-frame ones, with some missing. The sample shows some 2.3 million clones, about 92% of them seen only once. The CDR3 sequence is 15 residues long. Germline V gene lookup returns CDR1 SGHRS and CDR2 YFSETQ. Trimming pared 0 bases from V and 1 base from J, leaving 7 bases between. Splitting of CD4+ cells produced CD45RA+ naive and CD45RA-negative memory subsets. This clone came up a few times. Other nucleotide sequences in the sample specify the same CDR3. The chain couples TRBV5-1 to TRBJ2-2; D is ambiguous. The sequence came from a man between 18 and 35 years old in good health. Some clones in this sample may be carry-over from other donors' samples. Source material: naive CD4+ T cells from PBMCs. Subset indicated: CD45RA+ positively selected. CDR3 nucleotides: TGCGCCAGCAGCTTGGTTCCGGGGAACACCGGGGAGCTGTTTTTT. It codes for CASSLVPGNTGELFF.